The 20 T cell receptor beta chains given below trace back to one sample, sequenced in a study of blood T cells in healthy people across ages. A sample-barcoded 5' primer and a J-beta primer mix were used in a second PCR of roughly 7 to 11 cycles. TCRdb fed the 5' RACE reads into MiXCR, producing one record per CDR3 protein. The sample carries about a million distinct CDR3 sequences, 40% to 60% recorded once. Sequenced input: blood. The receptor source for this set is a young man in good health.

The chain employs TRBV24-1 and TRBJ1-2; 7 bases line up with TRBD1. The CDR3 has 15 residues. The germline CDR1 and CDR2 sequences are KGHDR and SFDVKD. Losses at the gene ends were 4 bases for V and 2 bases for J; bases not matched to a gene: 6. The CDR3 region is CATSDGTDLNYGYTF. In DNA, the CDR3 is TGTGCCACCAGTGACGGGACAGATCTAAACTATGGCTACACCTTC.

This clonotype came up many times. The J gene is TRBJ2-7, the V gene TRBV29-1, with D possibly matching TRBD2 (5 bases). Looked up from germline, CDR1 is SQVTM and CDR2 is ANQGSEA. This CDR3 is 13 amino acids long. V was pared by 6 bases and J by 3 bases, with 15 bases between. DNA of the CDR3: TGCAGCGTGGATTACCGCCGGGGCTACGAGCAGTACTTC. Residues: CSVDYRRGYEQYF.

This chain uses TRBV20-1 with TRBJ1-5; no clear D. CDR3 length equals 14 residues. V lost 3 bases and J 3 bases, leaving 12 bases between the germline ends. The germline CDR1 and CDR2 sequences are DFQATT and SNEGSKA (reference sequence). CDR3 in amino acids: CSARGRVSNQPQHF. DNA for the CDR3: TGCAGTGCTAGGGGCCGGGTCTCCAATCAGCCCCAGCATTTT.

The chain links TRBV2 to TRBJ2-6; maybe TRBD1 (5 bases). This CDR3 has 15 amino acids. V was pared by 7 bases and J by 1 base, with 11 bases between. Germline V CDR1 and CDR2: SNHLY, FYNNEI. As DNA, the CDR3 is TGTGCCAGCATCTTAGACAGATCTGGGGCCAACGTCCTGACTTTC. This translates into CASILDRSGANVLTF. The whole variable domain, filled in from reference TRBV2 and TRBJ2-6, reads EPEVTQTPSHQVTQMGQEVILRCVPISNHLYFYWYRQILGQKVEFLVSFYNNEISEKSEIFDDQFSVERPDGSNFTLKIRSTKLEDSAMYFCASILDRSGANVLTFGAGSRLTVL.

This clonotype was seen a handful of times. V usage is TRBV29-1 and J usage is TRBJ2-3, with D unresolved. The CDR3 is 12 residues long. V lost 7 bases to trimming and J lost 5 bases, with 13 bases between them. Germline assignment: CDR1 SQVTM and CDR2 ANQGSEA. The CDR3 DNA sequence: TGCAGCGCCGCCTTCGAGGAAGATACGCAGTATTTT. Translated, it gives CSAAFEEDTQYF.

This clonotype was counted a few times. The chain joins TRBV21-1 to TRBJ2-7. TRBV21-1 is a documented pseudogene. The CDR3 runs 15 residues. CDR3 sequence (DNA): TGTGCCAGCAGCAAAGGAGGCACGAGCTCCTACGAGCAGTACTTC. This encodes CASSKGGTSSYEQYF.

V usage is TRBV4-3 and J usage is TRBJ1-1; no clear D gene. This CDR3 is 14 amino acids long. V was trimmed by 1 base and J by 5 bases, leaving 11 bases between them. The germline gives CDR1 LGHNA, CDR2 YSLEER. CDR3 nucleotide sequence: TGCGCCAGCAGCCAAGTAGTAAAGGGAACTGAAGCTTTCTTT. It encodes CASSQVVKGTEAFF.

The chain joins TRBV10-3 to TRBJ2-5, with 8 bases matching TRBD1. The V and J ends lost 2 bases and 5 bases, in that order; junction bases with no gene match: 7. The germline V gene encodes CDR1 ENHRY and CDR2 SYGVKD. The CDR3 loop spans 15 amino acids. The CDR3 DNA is TGTGCCATCAGTGAGCCGGACAGGGCGGCGGAGACCCAGTACTTC. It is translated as CAISEPDRAAETQYF.

CDR3 DNA: TGTGCCAGCAGTGAATATTCCGGGACACCCGAGGAACTGTTTTTT. This encodes CASSEYSGTPEELFF. The chain joins TRBV25-1 to TRBJ1-4; perhaps TRBD1 as D (6 bases). V was clipped by 0 bases and J by 12 bases, with 17 bases between them. This CDR3 spans 15 amino acids. CDR1 and CDR2 (germline): MGHDK, SYGVNS.

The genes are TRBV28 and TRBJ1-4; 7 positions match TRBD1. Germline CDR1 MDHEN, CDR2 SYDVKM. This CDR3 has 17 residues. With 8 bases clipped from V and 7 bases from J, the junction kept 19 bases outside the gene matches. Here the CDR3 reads CASGSWGDSRQSEKLFF. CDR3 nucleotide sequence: TGTGCCAGCGGCTCTTGGGGGGACAGCAGACAAAGTGAAAAACTGTTTTTT.

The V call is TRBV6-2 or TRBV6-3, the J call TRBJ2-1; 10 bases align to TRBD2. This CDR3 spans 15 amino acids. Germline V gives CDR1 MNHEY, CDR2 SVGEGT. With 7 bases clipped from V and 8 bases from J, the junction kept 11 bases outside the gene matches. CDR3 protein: CASIDPVAGGYEQFF. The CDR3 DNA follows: TGTGCCAGCATTGACCCGGTAGCGGGGGGTTATGAGCAGTTCTTC.

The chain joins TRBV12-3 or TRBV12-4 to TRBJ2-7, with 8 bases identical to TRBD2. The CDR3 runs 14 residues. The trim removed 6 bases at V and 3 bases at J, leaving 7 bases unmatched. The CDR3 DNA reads TGTGCCAGCAGGAGTAGCGGGGAGGTCTACGAGCAGTACTTC. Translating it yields CASRSSGEVYEQYF.

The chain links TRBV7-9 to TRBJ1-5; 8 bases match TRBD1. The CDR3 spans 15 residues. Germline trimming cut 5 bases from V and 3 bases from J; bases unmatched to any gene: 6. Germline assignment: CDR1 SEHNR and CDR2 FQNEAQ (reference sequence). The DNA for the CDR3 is TGTGCCAGCAGCCTAGGGGACAGGATCAATCAGCCCCAGCATTTT. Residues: CASSLGDRINQPQHF. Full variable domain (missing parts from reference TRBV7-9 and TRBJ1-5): DTGVSQNPRHKITKRGQNVTFRCDPISEHNRLYWYRQTLGQGPEFLTYFQNEAQLEKSRLLSDRFSAERPKGSFSTLEIQRTEQGDSAMYLCASSLGDRINQPQHFGDGTRLSIL.

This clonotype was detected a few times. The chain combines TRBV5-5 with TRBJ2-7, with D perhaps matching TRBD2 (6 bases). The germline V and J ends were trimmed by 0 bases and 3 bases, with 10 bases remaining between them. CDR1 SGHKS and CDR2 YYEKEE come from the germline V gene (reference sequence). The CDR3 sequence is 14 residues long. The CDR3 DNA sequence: TGTGCCAGCAGCTTGGGCAGGGACTTCTACGAGCAGTACTTC. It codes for CASSLGRDFYEQYF.

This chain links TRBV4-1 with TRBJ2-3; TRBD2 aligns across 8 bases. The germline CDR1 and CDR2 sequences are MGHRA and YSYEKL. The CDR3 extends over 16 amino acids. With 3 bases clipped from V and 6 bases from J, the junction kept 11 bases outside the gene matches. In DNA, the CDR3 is TGCGCCAGCAGCCATCCGGCGAGACTAGCGTTGGATACGCAGTATTTT. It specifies CASSHPARLALDTQYF.

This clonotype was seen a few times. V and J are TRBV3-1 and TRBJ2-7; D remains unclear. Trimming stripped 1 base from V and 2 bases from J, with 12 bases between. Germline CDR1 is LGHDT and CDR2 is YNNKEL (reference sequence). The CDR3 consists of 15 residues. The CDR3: CASSQVLTVPYEQYF. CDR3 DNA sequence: TGTGCCAGCAGCCAAGTTTTAACGGTCCCCTACGAGCAGTACTTC.

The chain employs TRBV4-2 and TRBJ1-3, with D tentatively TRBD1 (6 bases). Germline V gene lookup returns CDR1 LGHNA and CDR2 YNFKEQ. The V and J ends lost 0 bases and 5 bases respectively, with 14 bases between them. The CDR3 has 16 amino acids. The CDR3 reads CASSQEQQGERNTIYF. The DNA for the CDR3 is TGTGCCAGCAGCCAAGAACAACAGGGTGAAAGAAACACCATATATTTT.

The CDR3 bases are TGTGCCAGCTCACCGGAGCCTCGCACAGATACGCAGTATTTT. Translation gives CASSPEPRTDTQYF. V and J are TRBV18 and TRBJ2-3; D gene ambiguous. Trimming took off 3 bases at V and 1 base at J, with 8 bases between the two ends. This CDR3 is built from 14 residues. Germline assignment: CDR1 KGHSH and CDR2 LQKENI.

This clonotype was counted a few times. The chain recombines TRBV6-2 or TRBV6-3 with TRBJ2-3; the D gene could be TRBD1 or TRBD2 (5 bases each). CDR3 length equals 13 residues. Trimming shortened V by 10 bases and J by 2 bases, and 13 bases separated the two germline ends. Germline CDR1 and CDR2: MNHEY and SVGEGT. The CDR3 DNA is TGTGCCACCGCCGGGACCGACACAGATACGCAGTATTTT. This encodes CATAGTDTDTQYF.

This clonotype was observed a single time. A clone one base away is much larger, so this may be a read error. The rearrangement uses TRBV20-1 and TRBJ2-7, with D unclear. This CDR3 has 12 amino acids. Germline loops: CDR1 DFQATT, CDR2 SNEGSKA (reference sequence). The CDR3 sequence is CSARSSSYKQYF. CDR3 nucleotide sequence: TGCAGTGCTAGAAGTAGCTCCTACAAGCAGTACTTC.